These 32 T cell receptor beta chains share one sample of origin, sequenced in a study of blood T cell repertoires in COVID-19. Generated by immunoSEQ multiplex PCR, the TCRdb table keeps only in-frame clones and is missing some. The sample has around 340,000 clones, around four fifths seen once; the top ten hold just under 3%. Sequenced: peripheral blood. All receptors derive from a young man with active or convalescent COVID-19.

This chain uses TRBV24-1 with TRBJ2-1, with TRBD2 as a possible D gene (6 bases). Germline CDR1 KGHDR, CDR2 SFDVKD. The CDR3 runs to 15 residues. With 3 bases removed from V and 5 bases from J, the gap between germline ends came to 13 bases. The CDR3 region is CATSDPGLLDNEQFF. In DNA form, the CDR3 reads TGTGCCACCAGTGATCCGGGACTCTTGGACAATGAGCAGTTCTTC.

The V call is TRBV4-3, the J call TRBJ2-7; 11 positions agree with TRBD1. The CDR3 runs 14 residues. With 4 bases clipped from V and 3 bases from J, the junction kept 2 bases outside the gene matches. CDR1 and CDR2 (germline): LGHNA, YSLEER. The CDR3 sequence: CASSRGTGGYEQYF. CDR3 DNA sequence: TGCGCCAGCAGCCGAGGGACAGGGGGCTACGAGCAGTACTTC.

This chain connects TRBV28 to TRBJ2-7; the D gene is possibly TRBD2 (5 bases). Germline lookup yields CDR1 MDHEN and CDR2 SYDVKM. With 4 bases removed from V and 3 bases from J, the gap between germline ends came to 13 bases. The CDR3 has 14 residues. The CDR3 protein is CASSSSDGLYEQYF. The CDR3 region has the DNA TGTGCCAGCAGTTCATCAGACGGACTCTACGAGCAGTACTTC.

This chain joins TRBV4-2 and TRBJ2-7, with 9 bases fitting TRBD2. J lost 4 bases, V lost 4 bases, and 5 bases had no gene match. This CDR3 contains 14 residues. The V gene's germline CDR1 is LGHNA and CDR2 YNFKEQ. The CDR3 nucleotides read TGTGCCAGCAGCCCCGGACTAGCGCTATACGAGCAGTACTTC. This translates into CASSPGLALYEQYF.

V and J are TRBV4-1 and TRBJ2-1, with 9 bases that match TRBD2. Germline values: CDR1 MGHRA, CDR2 YSYEKL. V gave up 4 bases and J gave up 9 bases; unmatched junction bases: 10. CDR3 size: 15 residues. CDR3 DNA: TGCGCCAGCAGCCCCGGGCTAGCGGGACGTGTTGAGCAGTTCTTC. Its translation: CASSPGLAGRVEQFF.

V and J are TRBV29-1 and TRBJ2-3, with D tentatively TRBD2 (7 bases). The CDR3 length is 14 residues. Germline loops: CDR1 SQVTM, CDR2 ANQGSEA. Trimming left V 4 bases short and J 2 bases short, with 13 bases between. The CDR3 reads CSVGAGANTDTQYF. As DNA, the CDR3 is TGCAGCGTTGGGGCGGGGGCTAACACAGATACGCAGTATTTT.

Only one count was recorded for this clone. The V call is TRBV5-5, the J call TRBJ1-1; D is uncertain. Trimming shortened V by 1 base and J by 1 base, and 5 bases separated the two germline ends. This CDR3 has 13 residues. CDR1 SGHKS and CDR2 YYEKEE come from the germline V gene (reference sequence). The CDR3: CASSLNRNTEAFF. The CDR3 bases are TGTGCCAGCAGCTTGAACAGGAACACTGAAGCTTTCTTT.

A single count supports this clone. The rearrangement links TRBV24-1 to TRBJ2-3; unclear D gene. Germline V gene data show CDR1 as KGHDR and CDR2 as SFDVKD. V dropped 5 bases and J dropped 1 base, with 6 bases sitting between them. The CDR3 is made up of 13 amino acids. The CDR3 coding sequence is TGTGCCACCAGTGTAGAGGGCACAGATACGCAGTATTTT. Its protein product is CATSVEGTDTQYF.

V gene TRBV4-1 combines with J gene TRBJ1-5, with D tentatively TRBD1 (5 bases). Germline CDR1 reads MGHRA; CDR2 reads YSYEKL. The CDR3 sequence is 15 residues long. The V end lost 1 base, the J end lost 6 bases, and 13 bases lay between the germline ends. The CDR3 coding sequence is TGCGCCAGCAGCCAAGTTCCCCAGGGCGGTCAGCCCCAGCATTTT. This sequence encodes CASSQVPQGGQPQHF.

This chain joins TRBV20-1 and TRBJ1-4; no reliable D call. V was cut by 3 bases and J by 11 bases, with 16 bases left in between. This CDR3 is 13 amino acids long. Germline values: CDR1 DFQATT, CDR2 SNEGSKA (reference sequence). The CDR3 coding sequence is TGCAGTGCTAGTAACGGGGAGGGTACCAAACTGTTTTTT. Translating it yields CSASNGEGTKLFF.

V gene TRBV7-2 combines with J gene TRBJ1-2; 9 nucleotides align to TRBD1. In germline, CDR1 is SGHTA, CDR2 FQGNSA. V shed 6 bases and J 3 bases; nucleotides not matched to a gene: 8. This CDR3 is 15 amino acids long. In DNA, the CDR3 is TGTGCCAGCAGGAATACAGGGGGCGCGGACTATGGCTACACCTTC. It translates to CASRNTGGADYGYTF.

The chain uses TRBV24-1 and TRBJ2-2; D is unresolved. Germline V gives CDR1 KGHDR, CDR2 SFDVKD. V was clipped by 3 bases and J by 7 bases, with 14 bases between them. CDR3 length equals 15 residues. CDR3 sequence reads: CATSDGQTWNGELFF. Here the CDR3 DNA reads TGTGCCACCAGTGATGGGCAGACCTGGAACGGGGAGCTGTTTTTT.

The chain joins TRBV4-3 to TRBJ1-1, with 7 bases identical to TRBD1. The CDR3 runs to 15 residues. Germline trimming cut 5 bases from V and 0 bases from J; bases unmatched to any gene: 6. Germline V gives CDR1 LGHNA, CDR2 YSLEER. This CDR3 is CASSTRDRLNTEAFF. CDR3 bases: TGCGCCAGCAGCACAAGGGACAGACTGAACACTGAAGCTTTCTTT.

In regard to this clone: Other DNA sequences in this specimen translate into the identical CDR3. V is TRBV27 and J is TRBJ1-2; maybe TRBD1 (5 bases). V was shortened by 5 bases and J by 5 bases, with 9 bases between the two germline ends. CDR1 and CDR2 (germline): MNHEY, SMNVEV (reference sequence). The CDR3 consists of 12 residues. CDR3 in amino acids: CASSPGGYGYTF. CDR3 DNA: TGTGCCAGCAGTCCCGGGGGATATGGCTACACCTTC.

V and J are TRBV5-3 and TRBJ2-1; 7 bases match TRBD2. TRBV5-3 is labeled an ORF, and its function is uncertain. CDR3 length equals 13 residues. J was trimmed by 9 bases and V by 3 bases; bases with no gene match: 6. The CDR3 DNA sequence: TGTGCCAGAAGCTACCCGCGGGGGACTGAGCAGTTCTTC. It is translated as CARSYPRGTEQFF.

This chain joins TRBV9 and TRBJ2-1, with 7 nucleotides matching TRBD2. There are 16 residues in the CDR3. Losses at the gene ends were 4 bases for V and 7 bases for J; bases not matched to a gene: 14. Germline V CDR1 and CDR2: SGDLS, YYNGEE. The CDR3 spells CASSILGGGPMNEQFF. CDR3 coding DNA: TGTGCCAGCAGCATCCTCGGGGGAGGGCCAATGAATGAGCAGTTCTTC.

The chain combines TRBV6-6 with TRBJ1-2; 8 bases are a match to TRBD1. The germline gives CDR1 MNHNY, CDR2 SVGAGI (reference sequence). The CDR3 is 16 amino acids. With 8 bases clipped from V and 4 bases from J, the junction kept 15 bases outside the gene matches. CDR3: CASGPQGGARTYGYTF. CDR3 in DNA: TGTGCCAGCGGCCCACAGGGGGGGGCGCGGACCTATGGCTACACCTTC.

This clone was detected only a few times. The J gene is TRBJ1-3, the V gene TRBV7-9; maybe TRBD1 (6 bases). Germline values: CDR1 SEHNR, CDR2 FQNEAQ (reference sequence). CDR3 length: 16 residues. With 6 bases removed from V and 16 bases from J, the gap between germline ends came to 31 bases. CDR3 amino acids: CASSIQGPQTKAVDYF. For the CDR3, the DNA is TGTGCCAGCAGTATACAGGGACCTCAGACGAAAGCGGTCGATTATTTT.

This rearrangement joins TRBV7-2 to TRBJ1-5; no reliable D call. V was clipped by 4 bases and J by 5 bases, with 9 bases between them. CDR3 size: 13 residues. The germline gives CDR1 SGHTA, CDR2 FQGNSA. This CDR3 is CASSSARDQPQHF. CDR3 nucleotide sequence: TGTGCCAGCAGCTCTGCGCGGGATCAGCCCCAGCATTTT.

This chain uses TRBV28 with TRBJ2-1; D might be TRBD2 (6 bases). This CDR3 contains 13 residues. The V gene's germline CDR1 is MDHEN and CDR2 SYDVKM. Trimming took 8 bases from V and 2 from J, leaving 10 bases between them. The CDR3 coding sequence is TGTGCCAGCGACGGGAGTGCCTACAATGAGCAGTTCTTC. Protein sequence: CASDGSAYNEQFF.

The V gene is TRBV6-5, the J gene TRBJ1-1, with TRBD1 matching 7 bases. The germline V gene has CDR1 MNHEY and CDR2 SVGAGI. The CDR3 is made up of 14 amino acids. The junction had 4 bases not matched to a gene; V was cut back by 5 bases and J by 1 base. The CDR3, as DNA: TGTGCCAGCAGTCACAGGGGCGCGAACACTGAAGCTTTCTTT. Translating gives CASSHRGANTEAFF.

This chain links TRBV5-1 with TRBJ2-7; TRBD1 aligns across 10 bases. This CDR3 region has 15 residues. CDR1 is SGHRS and CDR2 is YFSETQ in the germline V gene. V shed 3 bases and J 4 bases; nucleotides not matched to a gene: 7. The CDR3 protein is CASSSLRTGGYEQYF. The CDR3 DNA follows: TGCGCCAGCAGCTCGTTACGGACAGGGGGGTACGAGCAGTACTTC.

The chain's CDR3 is CASSLSRGYEQYF. CDR3 coding DNA: TGTGCCAGCAGTTTATCTCGGGGGTACGAGCAGTACTTC. The chain employs TRBV27 and TRBJ2-7, with D perhaps matching TRBD2 (6 bases). V was shortened by 0 bases and J by 4 bases, with 7 bases between the two germline ends. Germline CDR1 and CDR2: MNHEY and SMNVEV (reference sequence). The CDR3 totals 13 residues.

The chain combines TRBV7-8 with TRBJ2-7; TRBD1 matches 7 bases. Germline values: CDR1 SGHVS, CDR2 FQNEAQ. V shed 5 bases, J shed 2 bases, and the junction held 6 bases outside the gene matches. The CDR3 extends over 14 amino acids. CDR3: CASSPTDRAYEQYF. The CDR3 bases are TGTGCCAGCAGCCCGACTGACAGGGCCTACGAGCAGTACTTC.

This clone was detected only a few times. J is TRBJ2-7 and V is TRBV18; D is undetermined. Germline values: CDR1 KGHSH, CDR2 LQKENI. The CDR3 has 14 residues. Between the trimmed V and J ends, which lost 4 bases and 0 bases, there was a span of 10 bases. In DNA form, the CDR3 reads TGTGCCAGCTCACGCACAGCTACCTCCTACGAGCAGTACTTC. Protein sequence: CASSRTATSYEQYF.

This clone appeared a few times. The V call is TRBV27, the J call TRBJ1-1, with D maybe TRBD1 (6 bases). This CDR3 is built from 13 residues. CDR1 is MNHEY, CDR2 SMNVEV, per germline (reference sequence). Trimming took off 2 bases at V and 6 bases at J, with 10 bases between the two ends. CDR3 residues: CASSLIRGPEAFF. As DNA, the CDR3 is TGTGCCAGCAGTTTAATCAGGGGCCCTGAAGCTTTCTTT.

The genes are TRBV11-3 and TRBJ1-2; 7 bases are a match to TRBD1. Trimming cost V 5 bases and J 2 bases; bases outside gene matches: 8. CDR1 is SGHNT and CDR2 is YENEEA in the germline V gene. This CDR3 is 15 amino acids long. The CDR3 here is CASSQTGKWNYGYTF. In nucleotides, the CDR3 is TGTGCCAGCAGCCAGACAGGGAAGTGGAACTATGGCTACACCTTC. Looking up the rest from reference TRBV11-3 and TRBJ1-2 gives the full variable domain: EAGVVQSPRYKIIEKKQPVAFWCNPISGHNTLYWYLQNLGQGPELLIRYENEEAVDDSQLPKDRFSAERLKGVDSTLKIQPAELGDSAVYLCASSQTGKWNYGYTFGSGTRLTVV.

The rearrangement uses TRBV6-5 and TRBJ1-5; D is ambiguous. Germline V gene sequence: CDR1 MNHEY, CDR2 SVGAGI. V lost 5 bases and J lost 1, with 9 bases in between. The CDR3 has 14 residues. CDR3 region: CASSTPRSNQPQHF. The CDR3 DNA is TGTGCCAGCAGTACTCCCCGCAGCAATCAGCCCCAGCATTTT.

The chain employs TRBV5-1 and TRBJ2-1, with a weak D call TRBD2 (7 bases). Germline lookup yields CDR1 SGHRS and CDR2 YFSETQ. This CDR3 comprises 15 residues. The V end lost 2 bases, the J end lost 5 bases, and 14 bases lay between the germline ends. The CDR3 spells CASSLMRGRDNEQFF. The DNA of the CDR3 is TGCGCCAGCAGCTTAATGAGGGGGAGGGACAATGAGCAGTTCTTC.

V is TRBV11-3 and J is TRBJ1-2; TRBD1 is a possible D gene (5 bases). Germline V CDR1 and CDR2: SGHNT, YENEEA. The V end lost 4 bases, the J end lost 2 bases, and 11 bases lay between the germline ends. The CDR3 loop spans 14 amino acids. For the CDR3, the DNA is TGTGCCAGCAGCTCGTTACAGGAGAACTATGGCTACACCTTC. Translated, it gives CASSSLQENYGYTF. Full variable domain (missing parts from reference TRBV11-3 and TRBJ1-2): EAGVVQSPRYKIIEKKQPVAFWCNPISGHNTLYWYLQNLGQGPELLIRYENEEAVDDSQLPKDRFSAERLKGVDSTLKIQPAELGDSAVYLCASSSLQENYGYTFGSGTRLTVV.

The chain employs TRBV11-2 and TRBJ2-3, with D possibly being TRBD2 (5 bases). Germline V lookup: CDR1 SGHAT, CDR2 FQNNGV. The CDR3 is made up of 16 amino acids. Trimming shortened V by 5 bases and J by 0 bases, and 15 bases separated the two germline ends. CDR3 coding DNA: TGTGCCAGCAGCCTGGCGCTAGCCTACAGCACAGATACGCAGTATTTT. Protein product: CASSLALAYSTDTQYF.

The rearrangement uses TRBV28 and TRBJ2-3; 7 bases fit TRBD1. The CDR3 sequence is 12 residues long. Germline V lookup: CDR1 MDHEN, CDR2 SYDVKM. Losses at the gene ends were 6 bases for V and 4 bases for J; bases not matched to a gene: 1. The CDR3 DNA sequence: TGTGCCAGCAGGCAGGGGGCAGATACGCAGTATTTT. It encodes CASRQGADTQYF.